These T cell receptor beta chains were read from a single sample in a study of molecular identifiers for immune sequencing clone quantification. TCRdb passed the PCR reads through MiXCR, listing each CDR3 protein once. The repertoire holds tens of thousands of distinct CDR3 sequences, with 18% as singletons. The sequenced sample consisted of naive CD8+ T cells from blood, with Jurkat cell RNA spiked in. Receptors originate from a human donor in good health. Some libraries in this study had Jurkat cell RNA spiked in. CDR3s include the opening cysteine and the closing phenylalanine or tryptophan. D genes are given only for firm matches. The size of a clone is reported for some rows only, either as once, few or many, or as a class for expanded clones.

D gene	V gene	clone size	J gene	CDR3 protein	CDR3 DNA
.	TRBV10-3	many	TRBJ1-4	CAISDGSTNEKLFF	TGTGCCATCAGTGACGGATCAACTAATGAAAAACTGTTTTTT
TRBD2	TRBV7-3	many	TRBJ2-3	CASSLLAGAGTDTQYF	TGTGCCAGCAGCCTATTAGCGGGAGCGGGCACAGATACGCAGTATTTT
.	TRBV7-2	many	TRBJ2-1	CASSLAGLGEQFF	TGTGCCAGCAGCTTAGCGGGGCTGGGTGAGCAGTTCTTC
.	TRBV28	many	TRBJ2-7	CASSLRTNGEQYF	TGTGCCAGCAGTTTACGGACTAATGGCGAGCAGTACTTC
.	TRBV6-5	many	TRBJ1-5	CASSYGQGDQPQHF	TGTGCCAGCAGTTACGGCCAGGGAGATCAGCCCCAGCATTTT
.	TRBV7-6	many	TRBJ1-1	CASSLKTGINRITEAFF	TGTGCCAGCAGCTTAAAGACAGGAATCAACCGAATCACTGAAGCTTTCTTT
TRBD1	TRBV28	.	TRBJ2-1	CASRSLWNRDRDGGGDYNEQFF	TGTGCCAGCAGGTCCCTTTGGAATCGGGACAGGGATGGTGGGGGAGACTACAATGAGCAGTTCTTC
.	TRBV11-1	.	TRBJ2-1	CASSYGWNEQFF	TGTGCCAGCAGCTATGGTTGGAATGAGCAGTTCTTC
.	TRBV11-2	many	TRBJ2-6	CANTRWVSGANVLTF	TGTGCCAATACCCGATGGGTCTCTGGGGCCAACGTCCTGACTTTC
.	TRBV6-1	.	TRBJ2-5	CASTLGTFLGETQYF	TGTGCCAGCACCCTCGGGACCTTTTTGGGGGAGACCCAGTACTTC
.	TRBV28	.	TRBJ2-6	CASESLSSGSYASGANVLTF	TGTGCCAGCGAGTCCCTATCATCAGGGTCCTATGCTTCTGGGGCCAACGTCCTGACTTTC
.	TRBV7-8	many	TRBJ2-1	CASTQAREWSYNEQFF	TGTGCCAGCACCCAGGCTAGGGAATGGTCCTACAATGAGCAGTTCTTC
TRBD1	TRBV4-1	medium-sized	TRBJ2-4	CASSQDWTGVTKNIQYF	TGCGCCAGCAGCCAAGATTGGACAGGGGTCACCAAAAACATTCAGTACTTC
TRBD2	TRBV12-5	few	TRBJ2-2	CASGFGTSGSTGELFF	TGTGCTAGTGGTTTTGGGACTAGCGGAAGCACCGGGGAGCTGTTTTTT
TRBD1	TRBV19	many	TRBJ2-7	CASSIDPTGTGVGEQYF	TGTGCCAGTAGTATAGATCCCACCGGGACAGGGGTCGGCGAGCAGTACTTC
.	TRBV5-1	many	TRBJ2-5	CSRGDRQETQYF	TGCTCGAGGGGGGACAGACAAGAGACCCAGTACTTC
.	TRBV29-1	many	TRBJ2-1	CSSSGNEQFF	TGCAGCTCATCTGGCAATGAGCAGTTCTTC
.	TRBV12-3/TRBV12-4	many	TRBJ2-1	CASRGSRTKRKDEQFF	TGTGCCAGCAGGGGGTCTAGGACAAAAAGGAAGGATGAGCAGTTCTTC
.	TRBV12-5	.	TRBJ2-2	CASGLTTTNRDTVNTGGLFF	TGTGCTAGTGGTTTGACGACTACAAACCGGGACACGGTAAACACCGGGGGGCTATTTTTT
.	TRBV4-1	many	TRBJ2-1	CASSQPGLRIDNEQFF	TGCGCCAGCAGCCAACCAGGGTTACGGATCGACAATGAGCAGTTCTTC
TRBD2	TRBV7-8	many	TRBJ2-3	CASSFLAGGNADTQYF	TGTGCCAGCAGCTTCCTAGCGGGAGGGAATGCGGATACGCAGTATTTT
TRBD1	TRBV6-6	many	TRBJ1-1	CASSDTGVTEAFF	TGTGCCAGCAGTGACACAGGGGTGACTGAAGCTTTCTTT
TRBD2	TRBV24-1	few	TRBJ2-5	CATSDTTRLAGYETQYF	TGTGCCACCAGTGATACAACTCGACTAGCGGGATATGAGACCCAGTACTTC
TRBD1	TRBV10-3	many	TRBJ2-3	CAISQRTGGSTDTQYF	TGTGCCATCAGTCAGCGGACAGGGGGAAGCACAGATACGCAGTATTTT
.	TRBV6-2/TRBV6-3	many	TRBJ1-1	CASSWGREAFF	TGTGCCAGCAGTTGGGGCCGTGAAGCTTTCTTT
.	TRBV27	many	TRBJ2-3	CASRSLGGRTDTQYF	TGTGCCAGCAGGTCCCTGGGGGGCCGGACAGATACGCAGTATTTT
TRBD2	TRBV11-2	few	TRBJ2-3	CAMGIGTSKDTQYF	TGTGCCATGGGTATCGGGACTAGCAAAGATACGCAGTATTTT
.	TRBV7-9	many	TRBJ2-5	CASSPPLETQYF	TGTGCCAGCAGCCCCCCACTGGAGACCCAGTACTTC
.	TRBV15	.	TRBJ1-5	CATSRDQFQPQHF	TGTGCCACCAGCAGAGATCAGTTTCAGCCCCAGCATTTT
.	TRBV11-2	few	TRBJ2-1	CASSLLTGAVNNEQFF	TGTGCCAGCAGCTTACTTACCGGGGCAGTTAACAATGAGCAGTTCTTC
.	TRBV2	many	TRBJ2-7	CASSEGSRYEQYF	TGTGCCAGCAGTGAGGGCAGCCGATACGAGCAGTACTTC
TRBD1	TRBV6-1	few	TRBJ2-4	CASSPPTGGGYIQYF	TGTGCCAGCAGCCCACCGACAGGGGGAGGGTACATTCAGTACTTC
.	TRBV27	many	TRBJ2-1	CASSLWVGTGLDNEQFF	TGTGCCAGCAGTTTATGGGTCGGCACGGGATTGGACAATGAGCAGTTCTTC
TRBD2	TRBV29-1	few	TRBJ2-1	CSLGGNSYNEQFF	TGCAGCCTGGGGGGGAACTCCTACAATGAGCAGTTCTTC
.	TRBV27	many	TRBJ2-2	CASSSGLNTGELFF	TGTGCCAGCAGTTCTGGTCTGAACACCGGGGAGCTGTTTTTT
.	TRBV7-6	many	TRBJ1-4	CASSLGGEKLFF	TGTGCCAGCAGCTTAGGGGGGGAAAAACTGTTTTTT
TRBD2	TRBV19	.	TRBJ2-5	CASSTASGLGTQYF	TGTGCCAGTAGTACGGCTAGCGGTCTTGGGACCCAGTACTTC
.	TRBV13	many	TRBJ2-5	CASSLRGVQETQYF	TGTGCCAGCAGCTTGCGCGGGGTACAAGAGACCCAGTACTTC
.	TRBV29-1	many	TRBJ2-3	CSAGVAPSTDTQYF	TGCAGCGCTGGGGTAGCGCCTAGCACAGATACGCAGTATTTT
.	TRBV29-1	few	TRBJ2-1	CSVEEGLAEYNEQFF	TGCAGCGTTGAAGAGGGGCTGGCGGAGTATAATGAGCAGTTCTTC
.	TRBV10-2	many	TRBJ1-1	CASSDFSPEAFF	TGCGCCAGCAGTGATTTTTCACCTGAAGCTTTCTTT
TRBD2	TRBV6-1	many	TRBJ2-3	CASSEWSSGSSTDTQYF	TGTGCCAGCAGTGAATGGAGTAGCGGGTCTAGCACAGATACGCAGTATTTT
.	TRBV20-1	many	TRBJ2-7	CSASGSLSYEQYF	TGCAGTGCTAGCGGGAGTTTATCCTACGAGCAGTACTTC
.	TRBV9	.	TRBJ1-1	CASSLSPRDTEAFF	TGTGCCAGCAGCCTCAGTCCCAGGGACACTGAAGCTTTCTTT